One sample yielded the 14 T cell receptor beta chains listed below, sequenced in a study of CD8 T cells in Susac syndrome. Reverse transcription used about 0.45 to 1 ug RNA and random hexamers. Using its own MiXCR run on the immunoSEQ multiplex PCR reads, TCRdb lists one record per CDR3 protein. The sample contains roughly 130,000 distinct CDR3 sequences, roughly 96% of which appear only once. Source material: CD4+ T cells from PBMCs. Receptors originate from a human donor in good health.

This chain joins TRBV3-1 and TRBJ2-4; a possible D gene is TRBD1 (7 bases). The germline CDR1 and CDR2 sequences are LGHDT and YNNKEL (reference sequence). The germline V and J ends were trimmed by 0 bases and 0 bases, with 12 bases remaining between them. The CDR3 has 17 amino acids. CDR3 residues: CASSQDQGGLAKNIQYF. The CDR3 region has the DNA TGTGCCAGCAGCCAAGATCAGGGGGGACTAGCCAAAAACATTCAGTACTTC.

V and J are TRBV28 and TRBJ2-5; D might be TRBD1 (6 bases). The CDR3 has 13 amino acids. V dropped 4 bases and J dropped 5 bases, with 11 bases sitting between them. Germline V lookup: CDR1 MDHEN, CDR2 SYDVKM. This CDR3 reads CASSSQGWETQYF. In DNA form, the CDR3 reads TGTGCCAGCAGTTCCCAGGGGTGGGAGACCCAGTACTTC.

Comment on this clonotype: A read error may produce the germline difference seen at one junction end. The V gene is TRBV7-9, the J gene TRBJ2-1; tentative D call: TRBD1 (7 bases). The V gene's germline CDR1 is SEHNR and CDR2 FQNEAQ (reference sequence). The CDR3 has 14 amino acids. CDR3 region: CASSLPNSGTQGVF. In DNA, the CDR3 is TGTGCCAGCAGCTTACCCAACTCCGGGACTCAGGGGGTCTTC. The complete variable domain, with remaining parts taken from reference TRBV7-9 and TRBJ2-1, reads DTGVSQNPRHKITKRGQNVTFRCDPISEHNRLYWYRQTLGQGPEFLTYFQNEAQLEKSRLLSDRFSAERPKGSFSTLEIQRTEQGDSAMYLCASSLPNSGTQGVFGPGTRLTVL.

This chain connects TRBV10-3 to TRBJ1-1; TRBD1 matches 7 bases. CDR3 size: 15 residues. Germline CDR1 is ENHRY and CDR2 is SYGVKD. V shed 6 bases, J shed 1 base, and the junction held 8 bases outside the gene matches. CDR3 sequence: CAIRTSGGGNTEAFF. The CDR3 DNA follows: TGTGCCATCAGGACGTCAGGGGGAGGGAACACTGAAGCTTTCTTT.

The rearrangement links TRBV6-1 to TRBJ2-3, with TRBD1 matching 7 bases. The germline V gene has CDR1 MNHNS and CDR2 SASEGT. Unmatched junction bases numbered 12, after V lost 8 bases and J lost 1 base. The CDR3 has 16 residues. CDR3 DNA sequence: TGTGCCAGCCGCAGGACCTACCAGGGGGGCACAGATACGCAGTATTTT. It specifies CASRRTYQGGTDTQYF.

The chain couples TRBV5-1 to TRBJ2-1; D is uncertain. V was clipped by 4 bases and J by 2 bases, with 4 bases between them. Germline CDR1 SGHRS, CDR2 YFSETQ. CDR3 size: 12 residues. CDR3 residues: CASSVTYNEQFF. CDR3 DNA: TGCGCCAGCAGCGTGACCTACAATGAGCAGTTCTTC.

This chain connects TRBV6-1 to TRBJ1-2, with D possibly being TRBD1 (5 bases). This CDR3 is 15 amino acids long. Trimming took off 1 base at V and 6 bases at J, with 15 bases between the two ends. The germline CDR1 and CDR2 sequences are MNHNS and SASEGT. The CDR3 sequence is CASSEVGRHGNGYTF. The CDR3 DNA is TGTGCCAGCAGTGAAGTGGGACGACATGGGAATGGCTACACCTTC.

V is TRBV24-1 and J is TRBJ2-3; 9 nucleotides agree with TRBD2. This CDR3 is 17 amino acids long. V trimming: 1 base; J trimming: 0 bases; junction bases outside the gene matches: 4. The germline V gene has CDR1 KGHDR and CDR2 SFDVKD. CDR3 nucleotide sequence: TGTGCCACCAGTGATTTCAGCGGGGGGCCTAGCACAGATACGCAGTATTTT. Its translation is CATSDFSGGPSTDTQYF.

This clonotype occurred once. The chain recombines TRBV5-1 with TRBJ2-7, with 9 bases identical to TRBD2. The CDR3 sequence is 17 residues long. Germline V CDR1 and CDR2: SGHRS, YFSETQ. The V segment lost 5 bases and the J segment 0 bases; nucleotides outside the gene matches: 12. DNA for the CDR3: TGCGCCAGCAGTCTTCAAGCGGGAGGCACGAGCTCCTACGAGCAGTACTTC. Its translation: CASSLQAGGTSSYEQYF.

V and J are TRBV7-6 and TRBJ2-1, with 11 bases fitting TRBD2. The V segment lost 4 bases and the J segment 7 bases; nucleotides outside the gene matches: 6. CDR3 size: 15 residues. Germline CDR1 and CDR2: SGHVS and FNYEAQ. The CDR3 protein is CASSSTSGTKNEQFF. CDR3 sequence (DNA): TGTGCCAGCAGCTCGACTAGCGGGACCAAGAATGAGCAGTTCTTC.

This CDR3 reads CATSGPSENEQFF. The CDR3 DNA follows: TGTGCCACCAGTGGCCCTAGCGAAAATGAGCAGTTCTTC. The chain links TRBV24-1 to TRBJ2-1; D is perhaps TRBD2 (6 bases). CDR3 length: 13 amino acids. The V end was cut by 5 bases, the J end by 7 bases, with 11 bases between. Germline V lookup: CDR1 KGHDR, CDR2 SFDVKD.

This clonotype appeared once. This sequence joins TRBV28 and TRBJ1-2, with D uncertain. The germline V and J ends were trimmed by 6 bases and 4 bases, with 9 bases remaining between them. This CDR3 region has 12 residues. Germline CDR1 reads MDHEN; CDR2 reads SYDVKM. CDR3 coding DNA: TGTGCCAGCAGGCACCTTACCTATGGCTACACCTTC. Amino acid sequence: CASRHLTYGYTF.

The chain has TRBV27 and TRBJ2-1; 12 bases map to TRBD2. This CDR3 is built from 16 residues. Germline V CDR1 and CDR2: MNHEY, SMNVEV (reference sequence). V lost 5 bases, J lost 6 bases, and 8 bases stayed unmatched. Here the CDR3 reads CASSPRLAGASNEQFF. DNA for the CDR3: TGTGCCAGCAGTCCAAGACTAGCGGGAGCGAGCAATGAGCAGTTCTTC.

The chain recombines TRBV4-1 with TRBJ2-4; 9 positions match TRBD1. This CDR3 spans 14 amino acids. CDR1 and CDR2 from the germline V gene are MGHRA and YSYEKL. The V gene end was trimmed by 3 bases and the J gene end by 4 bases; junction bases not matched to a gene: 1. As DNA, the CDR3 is TGCGCCAGCAGCCAGGACAGGGGTAAAAACATTCAGTACTTC. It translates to CASSQDRGKNIQYF.